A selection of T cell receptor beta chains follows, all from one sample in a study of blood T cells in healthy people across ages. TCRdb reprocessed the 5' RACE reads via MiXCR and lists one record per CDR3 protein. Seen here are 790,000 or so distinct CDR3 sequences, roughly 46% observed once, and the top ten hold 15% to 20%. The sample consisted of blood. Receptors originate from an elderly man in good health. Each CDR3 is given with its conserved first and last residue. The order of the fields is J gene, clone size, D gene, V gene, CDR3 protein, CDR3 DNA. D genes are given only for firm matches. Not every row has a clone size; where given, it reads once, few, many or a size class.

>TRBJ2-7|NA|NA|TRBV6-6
CASSRDISYEQYF
TGTGCCAGCAGTCGGGACATCTCCTACGAGCAGTACTTC
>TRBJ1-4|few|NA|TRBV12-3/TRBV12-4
CASTVDSTGPNEKLFF
TGTGCCAGCACCGTCGACTCGACAGGACCTAATGAAAAACTGTTTTTT
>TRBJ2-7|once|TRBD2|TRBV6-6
CASSSSQARETQCF
TGTGCCAGCAGTTCTAGTCAAGCGCGGGAGACCCAGTGCTTC
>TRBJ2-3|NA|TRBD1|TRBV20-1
CSATSNRGPTDTQYF
TGCAGTGCTACCTCCAACAGGGGGCCCACAGATACGCAGTATTTT
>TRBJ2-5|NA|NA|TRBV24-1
CATSDDQGLKETQYF
TGTGCCACCAGTGATGATCAGGGGCTAAAAGAGACCCAGTACTTC
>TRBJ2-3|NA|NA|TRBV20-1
CSARDHRDKRDTQYF
TGCAGTGCTAGAGACCACCGGGACAAAAGAGATACGCAGTATTTT
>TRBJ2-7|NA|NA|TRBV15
CATSRAGEAREQYF
TGTGCCACCAGCAGAGCGGGAGAGGCCCGCGAGCAGTACTTC
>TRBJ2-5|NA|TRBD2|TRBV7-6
CASSLLRGSGRETQYF
TGTGCCAGCAGCTTACTTCGCGGTAGCGGGAGAGAGACCCAGTACTTC
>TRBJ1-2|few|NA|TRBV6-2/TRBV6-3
CASGTEDYGYTF
TGTGCCAGCGGCACCGAGGATTATGGCTACACCTTC
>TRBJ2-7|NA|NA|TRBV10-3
CAISSRGPSYEQYF
TGTGCCATTTCTTCCAGGGGACCTTCCTACGAGCAGTACTTC
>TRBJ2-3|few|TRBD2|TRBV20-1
CSLTSGFTDTQYF
TGCAGCCTTACTAGCGGGTTCACAGATACGCAGTATTTT
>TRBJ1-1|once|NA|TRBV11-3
CASSLDLMGGQTTEAFF
TGTGCCAGCAGCTTAGATCTAATGGGAGGACAGACCACTGAAGCTTTCTTT
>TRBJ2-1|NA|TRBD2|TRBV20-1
CSATSSGISYNEQFF
TGCAGTGCTACCTCTAGCGGCATCTCCTACAATGAGCAGTTCTTC
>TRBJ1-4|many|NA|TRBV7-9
CASSFGTRGEKLFF
TGTGCCAGCAGCTTCGGGACACGGGGCGAAAAACTGTTTTTT
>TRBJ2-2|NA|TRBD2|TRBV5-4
CASSAGLGELFF
TGTGCCAGCAGCGCGGGACTAGGGGAGCTGTTTTTT
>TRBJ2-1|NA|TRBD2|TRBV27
CASAGLAGVSYNEQFF
TGTGCCAGCGCGGGACTAGCGGGAGTATCCTACAATGAGCAGTTCTTC
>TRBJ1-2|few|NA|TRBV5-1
CASSLEEGANYGYTF
TGCGCCAGCAGCTTGGAAGAAGGGGCTAACTATGGCTACACCTTC
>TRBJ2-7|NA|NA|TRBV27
CASSLSVGNSREQYF
TGTGCCAGCAGTTTATCAGTAGGGAATAGCCGCGAGCAGTACTTC